This entry is about one T cell receptor beta chain. Its target is unknown. The sample comes from a study of siplizumab effects on memory and regulatory T cells. The CDR3 covers 14 residues. Per the germline V gene, CDR1 is SGHKS and CDR2 is YYEKEE (reference sequence). The ends lost 3 bases at V and 7 bases at J; junction bases unmatched: 3. Study results and limitations: Significantly reduced by siplizumab was the cumulative frequency of alloreactive sequences, namely those traceable to unstimulated CD4+ memory cells.

Data came from immunoSEQ multiplex PCR; TCRdb stores just in-frame clones and leaves some out. Among some 63,000 clones, 96% were seen once, and the ten largest hold about 0.095%. Material: naive CD8+ T cells sorted from blood. This sequence originates from a human donor in good health. The V call is TRBV5-5, the J call TRBJ1-4; 10 nucleotides match TRBD1. The CDR3 bases are TGTGCCAGCAGCTACGGACAGGGGGGTGAAAAACTGTTTTTT. Protein sequence: CASSYGQGGEKLFF.